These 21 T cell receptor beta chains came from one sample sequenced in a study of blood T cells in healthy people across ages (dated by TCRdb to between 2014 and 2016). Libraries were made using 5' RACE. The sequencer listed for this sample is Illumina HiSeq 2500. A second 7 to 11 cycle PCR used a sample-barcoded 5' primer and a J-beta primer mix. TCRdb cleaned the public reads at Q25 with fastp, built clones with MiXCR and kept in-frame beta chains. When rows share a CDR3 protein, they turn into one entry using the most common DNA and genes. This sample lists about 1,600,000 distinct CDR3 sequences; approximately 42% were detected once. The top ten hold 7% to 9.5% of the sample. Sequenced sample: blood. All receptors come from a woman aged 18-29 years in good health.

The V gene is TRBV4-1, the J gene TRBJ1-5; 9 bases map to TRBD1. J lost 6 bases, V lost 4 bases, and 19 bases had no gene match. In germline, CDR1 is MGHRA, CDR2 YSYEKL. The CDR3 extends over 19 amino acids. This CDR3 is CASSPREDRGEFWIQPQHF. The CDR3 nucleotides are TGCGCCAGCAGCCCCCGCGAGGACAGGGGCGAATTTTGGATTCAGCCCCAGCATTTT.

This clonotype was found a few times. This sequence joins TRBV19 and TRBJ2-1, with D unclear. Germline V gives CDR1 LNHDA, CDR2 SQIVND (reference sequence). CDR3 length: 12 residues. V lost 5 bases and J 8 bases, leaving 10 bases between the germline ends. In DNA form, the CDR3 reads TGTGCCAGTAGTCCCCCCTGGGATGAGCAGTTCTTC. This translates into CASSPPWDEQFF.

The CDR3 protein is CASRYREAYGYTF. The CDR3 coding sequence is TGTGCCAGCAGATACCGGGAGGCCTATGGCTACACCTTC. The chain employs TRBV2 and TRBJ1-2; no definite D call. Germline V CDR1 and CDR2: SNHLY, FYNNEI. Trimming took off 6 bases at V and 4 bases at J, with 12 bases between the two ends. This CDR3 comprises 13 residues. Full variable domain (rest looked up from reference TRBV2 and TRBJ1-2): EPEVTQTPSHQVTQMGQEVILRCVPISNHLYFYWYRQILGQKVEFLVSFYNNEISEKSEIFDDQFSVERPDGSNFTLKIRSTKLEDSAMYFCASRYREAYGYTFGSGTRLTVV.

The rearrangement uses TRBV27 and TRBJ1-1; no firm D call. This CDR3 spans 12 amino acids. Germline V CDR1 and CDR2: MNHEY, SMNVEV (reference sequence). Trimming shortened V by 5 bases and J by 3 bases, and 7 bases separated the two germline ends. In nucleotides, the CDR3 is TGTGCCAGCAGTGCGATGGACACTGAAGCTTTCTTT. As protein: CASSAMDTEAFF.

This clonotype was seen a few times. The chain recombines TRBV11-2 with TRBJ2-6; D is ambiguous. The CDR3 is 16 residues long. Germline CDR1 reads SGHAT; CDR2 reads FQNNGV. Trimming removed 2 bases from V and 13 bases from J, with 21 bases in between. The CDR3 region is CASSLPRAEPTRVLTF. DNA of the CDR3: TGTGCCAGCAGCTTACCCCGGGCCGAGCCCACAAGGGTCCTGACTTTC.

The CDR3 bases are TGTGCCAGCAGTGACCCCCTTAGAGATACGCAGTATTTT. Amino acids: CASSDPLRDTQYF. This chain connects TRBV6-2 or TRBV6-3 to TRBJ2-3, with no clear D. Trimming pared 5 bases from V and 5 bases from J, leaving 11 bases between. This CDR3 contains 13 residues. CDR1 is MNHEY and CDR2 is SVGEGT in the germline V gene.

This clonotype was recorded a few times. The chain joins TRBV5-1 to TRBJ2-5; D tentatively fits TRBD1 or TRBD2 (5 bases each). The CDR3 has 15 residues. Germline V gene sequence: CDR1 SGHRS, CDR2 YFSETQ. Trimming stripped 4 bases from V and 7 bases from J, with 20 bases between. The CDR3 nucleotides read TGCGCCAGCAGCGACCTCTCAGAGGGGATCGGGACCCAGTACTTC. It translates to CASSDLSEGIGTQYF. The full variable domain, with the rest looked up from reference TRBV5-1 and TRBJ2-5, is KAGVTQTPRYLIKTRGQQVTLSCSPISGHRSVSWYQQTPGQGLQFLFEYFSETQRNKGNFPGRFSGRQFSNSRSEMNVSTLELGDSALYLCASSDLSEGIGTQYFGPGTRLLVL.

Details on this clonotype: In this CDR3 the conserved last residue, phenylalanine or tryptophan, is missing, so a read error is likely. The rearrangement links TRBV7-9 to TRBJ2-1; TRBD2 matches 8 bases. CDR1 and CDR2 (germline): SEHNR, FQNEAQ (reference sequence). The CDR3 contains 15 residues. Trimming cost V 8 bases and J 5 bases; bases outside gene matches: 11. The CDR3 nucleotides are TGTGCCAGCGCAAACCTAGCGGGCTTTGACAATGAGCAGTTCTAC. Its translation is CASANLAGFDNEQFY.

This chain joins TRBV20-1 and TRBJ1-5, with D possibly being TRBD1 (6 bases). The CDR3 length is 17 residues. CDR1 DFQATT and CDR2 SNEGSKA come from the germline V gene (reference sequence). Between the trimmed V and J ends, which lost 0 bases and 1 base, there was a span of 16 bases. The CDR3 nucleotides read TGCAGTGCTAGAGATCTGAGGGGGGACACAAGCAATCAGCCCCAGCATTTT. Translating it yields CSARDLRGDTSNQPQHF.

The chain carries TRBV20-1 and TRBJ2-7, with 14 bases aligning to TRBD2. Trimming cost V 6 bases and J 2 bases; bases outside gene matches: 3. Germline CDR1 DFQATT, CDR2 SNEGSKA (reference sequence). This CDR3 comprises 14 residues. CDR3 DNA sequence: TGCAGTGCCCAGACTAGCGGGAGGGCCTACGAGCAGTACTTC. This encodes CSAQTSGRAYEQYF.

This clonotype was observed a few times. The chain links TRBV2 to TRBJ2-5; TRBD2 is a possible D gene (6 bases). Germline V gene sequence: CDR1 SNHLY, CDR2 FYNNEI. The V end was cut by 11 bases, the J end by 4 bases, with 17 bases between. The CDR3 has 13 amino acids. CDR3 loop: CAGSGLVPETQYF. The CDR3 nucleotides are TGTGCCGGATCGGGACTGGTCCCAGAGACCCAGTACTTC.

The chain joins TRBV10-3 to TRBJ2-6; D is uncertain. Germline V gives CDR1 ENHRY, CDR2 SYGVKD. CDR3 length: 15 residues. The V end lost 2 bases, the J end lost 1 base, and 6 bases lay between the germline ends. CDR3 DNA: TGTGCCATCAGTGAGGTGGGGTCTGGGGCCAACGTCCTGACTTTC. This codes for CAISEVGSGANVLTF.

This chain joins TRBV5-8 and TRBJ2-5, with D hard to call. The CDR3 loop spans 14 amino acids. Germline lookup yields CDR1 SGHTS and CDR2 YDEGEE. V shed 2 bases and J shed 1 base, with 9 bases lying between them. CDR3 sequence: CASSFEIAQETQYF. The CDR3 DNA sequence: TGTGCCAGCAGCTTTGAGATAGCCCAAGAGACCCAGTACTTC. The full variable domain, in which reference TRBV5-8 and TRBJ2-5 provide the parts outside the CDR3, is EAGVTQSPTHLIKTRGQQATLRCSPISGHTSVYWYQQALGLGLQFLLWYDEGEERNRGNFPPRFSGRQFPNYSSELNVNALELEDSALYLCASSFEIAQETQYFGPGTRLLVL.

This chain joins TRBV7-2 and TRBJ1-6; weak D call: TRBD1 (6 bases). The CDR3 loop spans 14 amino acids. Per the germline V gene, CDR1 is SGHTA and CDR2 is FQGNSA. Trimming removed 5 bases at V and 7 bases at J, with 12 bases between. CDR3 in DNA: TGTGCCAGCAGCGCAGACAGGCTCAATTCACCCCTCCACTTT. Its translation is CASSADRLNSPLHF.

DNA of the CDR3: TGCAGCGTTGAAAGAGACTATTCCGAGCAGTACTTC. Amino acid sequence: CSVERDYSEQYF. V usage is TRBV29-1 and J usage is TRBJ2-7; possible D gene TRBD2, 5 bases. Trimming took 2 bases from V and 6 from J, leaving 11 bases between them. The CDR3 runs 12 residues. The germline V gene has CDR1 SQVTM and CDR2 ANQGSEA.

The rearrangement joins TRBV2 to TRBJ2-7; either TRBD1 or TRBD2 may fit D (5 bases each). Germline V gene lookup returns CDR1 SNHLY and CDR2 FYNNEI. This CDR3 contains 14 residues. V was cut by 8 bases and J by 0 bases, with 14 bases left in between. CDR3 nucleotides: TGTGCCAGCCCGTCCGGGACGGGCTCCTACGAGCAGTACTTC. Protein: CASPSGTGSYEQYF.

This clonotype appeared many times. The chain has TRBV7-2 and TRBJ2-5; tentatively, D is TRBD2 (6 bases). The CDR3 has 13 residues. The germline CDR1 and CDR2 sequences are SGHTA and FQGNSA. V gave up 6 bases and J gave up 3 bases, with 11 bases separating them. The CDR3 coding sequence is TGTGCCAGCAGGGGGGGACTTGAAGAGACCCAGTACTTC. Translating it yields CASRGGLEETQYF.

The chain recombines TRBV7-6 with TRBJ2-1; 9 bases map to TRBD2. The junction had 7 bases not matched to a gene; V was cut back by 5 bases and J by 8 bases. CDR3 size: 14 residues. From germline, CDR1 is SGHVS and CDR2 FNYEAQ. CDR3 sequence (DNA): TGTGCCAGCAGCCCGTTAGCGGGAGTCGATGAGCAGTTCTTC. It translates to CASSPLAGVDEQFF.

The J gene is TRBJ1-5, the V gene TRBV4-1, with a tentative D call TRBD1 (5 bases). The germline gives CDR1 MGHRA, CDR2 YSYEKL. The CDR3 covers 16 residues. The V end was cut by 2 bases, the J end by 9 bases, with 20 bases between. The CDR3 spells CASSQLGTVDPGPQHF. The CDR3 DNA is TGCGCCAGCAGCCAACTTGGGACGGTGGACCCGGGGCCCCAGCATTTT.

The CDR3 region is CASSEGTGNGYTF. The DNA for the CDR3 is TGTGCCAGCAGTGAAGGGACAGGGAATGGCTACACCTTC. The gene calls are TRBV6-1 and TRBJ1-2; 8 nucleotides line up with TRBD1. The V gene end was trimmed by 1 base and the J gene end by 6 bases; junction bases not matched to a gene: 1. CDR3 length equals 13 residues. Germline CDR1 MNHNS, CDR2 SASEGT.

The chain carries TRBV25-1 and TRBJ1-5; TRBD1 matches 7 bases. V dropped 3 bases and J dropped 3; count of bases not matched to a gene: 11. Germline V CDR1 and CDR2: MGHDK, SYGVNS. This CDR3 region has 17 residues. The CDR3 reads CASSDSKGGGLNQPQHF. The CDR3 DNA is TGTGCCAGCAGTGACTCGAAGGGAGGGGGCCTCAATCAGCCCCAGCATTTT. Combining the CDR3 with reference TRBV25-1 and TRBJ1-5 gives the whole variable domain EADIYQTPRYLVIGTGKKITLECSQTMGHDKMYWYQQDPGMELHLIHYSYGVNSTEKGDLSSESTVSRIRTEHFPLTLESARPSHTSQYLCASSDSKGGGLNQPQHFGDGTRLSIL.